The 21 T cell receptor beta chains reported below all come from one sample, sequenced in a study of blood T cell repertoires in COVID-19. The table came from immunoSEQ multiplex PCR; TCRdb's copy has only in-frame clones and leaves some out. The table has about 180,000 clones, around 86% seen once; the top ten hold more than 7.5%. Sequencing was done on a sample of PBMCs or T cells enriched from blood (not recorded which). These receptors all come from a woman between 25 and 40 years old who had recovered from COVID-19.

The chain has TRBV9 and TRBJ1-1; D perhaps matches TRBD1 (6 bases). Trimming stripped 4 bases from V and 2 bases from J, with 9 bases between. Germline values: CDR1 SGDLS, CDR2 YYNGEE. The CDR3 sequence is 13 residues long. The DNA for the CDR3 is TGTGCCAGCAGCCGGGGACATAACACTGAAGCTTTCTTT. Translated, it gives CASSRGHNTEAFF. Full variable domain (rest looked up from reference TRBV9 and TRBJ1-1): DSGVTQTPKHLITATGQRVTLRCSPRSGDLSVYWYQQSLDQGLQFLIQYYNGEERAKGNILERFSAQQFPDLHSELNLSSLELGDSALYFCASSRGHNTEAFFGQGTRLTVV.

The chain employs TRBV10-2 and TRBJ1-2; 9 bases align to TRBD1. Germline V gene sequence: CDR1 WSHSY, CDR2 SAAADI. The CDR3 is made up of 14 amino acids. Unmatched junction bases numbered 7, after V lost 5 bases and J lost 6 bases. In DNA, the CDR3 is TGCGCCAGCAGTATTACAGGGGGCCTCCATGGCTACACCTTC. It codes for CASSITGGLHGYTF.

The rearrangement links TRBV28 to TRBJ1-5, with 7 bases fitting TRBD1. Germline V gene sequence: CDR1 MDHEN, CDR2 SYDVKM. The CDR3 loop spans 16 amino acids. V trimming: 4 bases; J trimming: 5 bases; junction bases outside the gene matches: 11. The CDR3 nucleotides are TGTGCCAGCAGTTCCCCGGGGACAGCAAGGGATCAGCCCCAGCATTTT. This encodes CASSSPGTARDQPQHF.

The chain joins TRBV7-8 to TRBJ1-3; 7 bases are a match to TRBD1. The germline V gene encodes CDR1 SGHVS and CDR2 FQNEAQ. Trimming took 5 bases from V and 1 from J; bases not matched to a gene: 5. CDR3 length: 15 amino acids. The CDR3 protein is CASSRSTGSGNTIYF. The CDR3 region has the DNA TGTGCCAGCAGCCGGTCGACAGGGTCTGGAAACACCATATATTTT.

The rearrangement links TRBV25-1 to TRBJ2-7, with 9 positions matching TRBD1. CDR3 size: 15 residues. CDR1 MGHDK and CDR2 SYGVNS come from the germline V gene. Trimming took 3 bases from V and 3 from J; bases not matched to a gene: 6. The CDR3 is CASSDAGTGHYEQYF. The CDR3 nucleotides read TGTGCCAGCAGTGACGCCGGGACAGGGCACTACGAGCAGTACTTC.

The gene calls are TRBV25-1 and TRBJ2-7; 8 bases align to TRBD2. This CDR3 region has 14 residues. From germline, CDR1 is MGHDK and CDR2 SYGVNS. V lost 5 bases and J lost 5; bases outside the gene matches: 8. The CDR3 spells CASSLSGSRNEQYF. CDR3 sequence (DNA): TGTGCCAGCAGTCTGAGCGGGAGTCGCAACGAGCAGTACTTC.

The rearrangement links TRBV18 to TRBJ2-1; 8 bases are a match to TRBD2. V shed 1 base, J shed 0 bases, and the junction held 2 bases outside the gene matches. The germline V gene has CDR1 KGHSH and CDR2 LQKENI. This CDR3 has 16 residues. CDR3 coding DNA: TGTGCCAGCTCACCACAAAGCGGGAGCTCCTACAATGAGCAGTTCTTC. This encodes CASSPQSGSSYNEQFF.

The V call is TRBV18, the J call TRBJ2-5; D possibly corresponds to TRBD2 (6 bases). CDR1 is KGHSH and CDR2 is LQKENI in the germline V gene. The V end lost 6 bases, the J end lost 5 bases, and 16 bases lay between the germline ends. This CDR3 comprises 14 residues. The CDR3 nucleotides read TGTGCCAGCTCCCCCGGGGGTAGCGAGGAGACCCAGTACTTC. This sequence encodes CASSPGGSEETQYF.

The chain has TRBV11-3 and TRBJ2-1, with D tentatively TRBD2 (7 bases). The CDR3 has 14 amino acids. V was trimmed by 5 bases and J by 8 bases, leaving 16 bases between them. Germline CDR1 and CDR2: SGHNT and YENEEA. CDR3 amino acids: CASSPRGGGDEQFF. The CDR3 region has the DNA TGTGCCAGCAGCCCCCGTGGGGGGGGCGATGAGCAGTTCTTC.

The rearrangement links TRBV7-3 to TRBJ2-2; tentative D call: TRBD2 (6 bases). The germline CDR1 and CDR2 sequences are SGHTA and FQGTGA. Trimming left V 5 bases short and J 7 bases short, with 11 bases between. The CDR3 covers 13 residues. For the CDR3, the DNA is TGTGCCAGCAGCCCCCCCGGGGGCGGGGAGCTGTTTTTT. The encoded protein is CASSPPGGGELFF.

The V gene is TRBV28, the J gene TRBJ1-4, with a tentative D call TRBD1 (5 bases). The V gene lost 7 bases and the J gene lost 3 bases, with 21 bases spanning the gap. The germline CDR1 and CDR2 sequences are MDHEN and SYDVKM. This CDR3 comprises 17 residues. The CDR3 here is CASTRGRGLRSNEKLFF. Here the CDR3 DNA reads TGTGCCAGCACCCGTGGAAGGGGTTTGAGATCTAATGAAAAACTGTTTTTT. Filled out from reference TRBV28 and TRBJ1-4, the complete variable domain reads DVKVTQSSRYLVKRTGEKVFLECVQDMDHENMFWYRQDPGLGLRLIYFSYDVKMKEKGDIPEGYSVSREKKERFSLILESASTNQTSMYLCASTRGRGLRSNEKLFFGSGTQLSVL.

V is TRBV5-1 and J is TRBJ1-1; possible D gene TRBD1, 5 bases. The CDR3 contains 15 residues. Germline V gene data show CDR1 as SGHRS and CDR2 as YFSETQ. V lost 3 bases and J lost 3, with 15 bases in between. CDR3 bases: TGCGCCAGCAGCTGGAGGGACCCAACGGACACTGAAGCTTTCTTT. As protein: CASSWRDPTDTEAFF.

This clone was seen a single time. The V gene is TRBV5-4, the J gene TRBJ1-2; perhaps TRBD1 as D (5 bases). Germline CDR1 reads SGHNT; CDR2 reads YYREEE (reference sequence). The CDR3 loop spans 13 amino acids. Trimming cost V 0 bases and J 8 bases, with 11 bases left between them. The CDR3 protein is CASSLVRVDGYTF. The CDR3, as DNA: TGTGCCAGCAGCTTGGTCAGGGTTGACGGCTACACCTTC.

The rearrangement uses TRBV27 and TRBJ2-7; TRBD1 matches 7 bases. V was pared by 6 bases and J by 1 base, with 12 bases of the junction left unmatched. Germline V gives CDR1 MNHEY, CDR2 SMNVEV (reference sequence). The CDR3 consists of 16 residues. The CDR3 is CASSRQTGDGSYEQYF. The CDR3 region has the DNA TGTGCCAGCAGCAGGCAAACAGGGGATGGGTCCTACGAGCAGTACTTC.

V and J are TRBV18 and TRBJ2-1, with 12 nucleotides matching TRBD1. Per the germline V gene, CDR1 is KGHSH and CDR2 is LQKENI. The CDR3 loop spans 17 amino acids. V dropped 3 bases and J dropped 0; count of bases not matched to a gene: 3. The CDR3 DNA reads as TGTGCCAGCTCACCGGGACAGGGGGCAGGCTCCTACAATGAGCAGTTCTTC. Protein sequence: CASSPGQGAGSYNEQFF.

The rearrangement uses TRBV4-1 and TRBJ2-1, with 7 positions matching TRBD2. V lost 6 bases to trimming and J lost 4 bases; unmatched junction nucleotides: 6. Germline CDR1 reads MGHRA; CDR2 reads YSYEKL. The CDR3 loop spans 14 amino acids. The CDR3 loop is CASSSLAEYNEQFF. CDR3 bases: TGCGCCAGCAGTTCGCTAGCGGAGTACAATGAGCAGTTCTTC.

The J gene is TRBJ1-1, the V gene TRBV7-9; 9 bases match TRBD1. Germline-derived CDR1 and CDR2 are SEHNR and FQNEAQ (reference sequence). There are 15 residues in the CDR3. V lost 5 bases to trimming and J lost 6 bases; unmatched junction nucleotides: 10. Here the CDR3 reads CASSLRTGEEAEAFF. The CDR3 region has the DNA TGTGCCAGCAGCCTAAGGACAGGGGAAGAGGCTGAAGCTTTCTTT.

The table lists this clone with a count of one. The V and J genes are TRBV7-6 and TRBJ2-3, with D possibly being TRBD1 (6 bases). The germline gives CDR1 SGHVS, CDR2 FNYEAQ. CDR3 size: 15 residues. Trimming took off 1 base at V and 2 bases at J, with 10 bases between the two ends. In nucleotides, the CDR3 is TGTGCCAGCAGCTTAGAGGACAGACCCACAGATACGCAGTATTTT. Translating gives CASSLEDRPTDTQYF. Looking up the rest from reference TRBV7-6 and TRBJ2-3 gives the full variable domain: GAGVSQSPRYKVTKRGQDVALRCDPISGHVSLYWYRQALGQGPEFLTYFNYEAQQDKSGLPNDRFSAERPEGSISTLTIQRTEQRDSAMYRCASSLEDRPTDTQYFGPGTRLTVL.

The rearrangement uses TRBV11-2 and TRBJ2-1; 8 positions match TRBD2. The CDR3 consists of 14 residues. J was trimmed by 3 bases and V by 4 bases; bases with no gene match: 2. Per the germline V gene, CDR1 is SGHAT and CDR2 is FQNNGV. The CDR3 DNA follows: TGTGCCAGCAGCTCCGGGACTAGCTACAATGAGCAGTTCTTC. It yields the protein CASSSGTSYNEQFF.

The V gene is TRBV19, the J gene TRBJ2-6; a weak D match, TRBD2 (6 bases). There are 20 residues in the CDR3. Trimming took 4 bases from V and 1 from J, leaving 23 bases between them. From germline, CDR1 is LNHDA and CDR2 SQIVND (reference sequence). The CDR3 spells CASSTLFNGGSRSGANVLTF. The CDR3, as DNA: TGTGCCAGTAGTACCCTGTTTAACGGGGGATCAAGGTCTGGGGCCAACGTCCTGACTTTC. The whole variable domain, remainder taken from reference TRBV19 and TRBJ2-6, is DGGITQSPKYLFRKEGQNVTLSCEQNLNHDAMYWYRQDPGQGLRLIYYSQIVNDFQKGDIAEGYSVSREKKESFPLTVTSAQKNPTAFYLCASSTLFNGGSRSGANVLTFGAGSRLTVL.

The J gene is TRBJ2-3, the V gene TRBV7-8, with 9 bases matching TRBD2. V shed 1 base, J shed 5 bases, and the junction held 10 bases outside the gene matches. Germline CDR1 and CDR2: SGHVS and FQNEAQ. The CDR3 has 17 residues. CDR3 DNA sequence: TGTGCCAGCAGCTTAGGATCAGCGGGAGGTAGATTAGATACGCAGTATTTT. Protein: CASSLGSAGGRLDTQYF.